The present entry profiles one T cell receptor (beta chain) with its context. This entry comes from a study of CD8 T cells in Susac syndrome. It was with random hexamers that 0.5 to 1 ug RNA was reverse transcribed. MiXCR was run by TCRdb on the immunoSEQ multiplex PCR reads, yielding one entry per CDR3 protein. Of fewer than 100,000 distinct CDR3 sequences in the sample, 90% to 95% are singletons; the top ten hold 0.5% to 0.65%. The source is a human donor with multiple sclerosis. The sample comprised CD8+ T cells from PBMCs.

CDR3 nucleotides: TGTGCCAGCAGTTTAGATTTCGAGGCCAACGTCCTGACTTTC. Protein product: CASSLDFEANVLTF. V and J are TRBV12-3 or TRBV12-4 and TRBJ2-6, with unresolved D. V was trimmed by 1 base and J by 6 bases, leaving 7 bases between them. The CDR3 contains 14 residues.